The rows below give T cell receptor beta chains drawn from one sample of a study of T cell changes during pregnancy in multiple sclerosis. Measured with immunoSEQ multiplex PCR; TCRdb has only the in-frame clones, and not every one. The sample records 25,000 to 30,000 clones, 85% to 90% being singletons. The sequences come from CD8+ T cells from peripheral blood mononuclear cells, collected before pregnancy. These receptors all come from a female donor with multiple sclerosis, enrolled in a pregnancy study. CDR3s include the opening cysteine and the closing phenylalanine or tryptophan. The order of the fields is CDR3 length, J gene, V gene, CDR3 protein.

len: 13
j_gene: TRBJ1-5
v_gene: TRBV5-6
CDR3aa: CASSQGGGQPQHF

len: 13
j_gene: TRBJ1-2
v_gene: TRBV30
CDR3aa: CACPGQGKYGYTF

len: 17
j_gene: TRBJ2-3
v_gene: TRBV2
CDR3aa: CASSEPSSGGLTDTQYF

len: 14
j_gene: TRBJ2-1
v_gene: TRBV19
CDR3aa: CAPSGTPNNNEQFF

len: 15
j_gene: TRBJ2-2
v_gene: TRBV28
CDR3aa: CASSLTGGGTGELFF

len: 17
j_gene: TRBJ1-1
v_gene: TRBV4-3
CDR3aa: CASSQDTEDFQTPEAFF

len: 13
j_gene: TRBJ2-2
v_gene: TRBV5-8
CDR3aa: CASTWGLDGELFF

len: 17
j_gene: TRBJ2-1
v_gene: TRBV4-2
CDR3aa: CASSQEWTSGVRAEQFF

len: 13
j_gene: TRBJ1-1
v_gene: TRBV27
CDR3aa: CASSFGQNTEAFF

len: 16
j_gene: TRBJ1-1
v_gene: TRBV7-9
CDR3aa: CASSPRRGLMNTEAFF

len: 13
j_gene: TRBJ2-1
v_gene: TRBV9
CDR3aa: CASSPLTGGEQFF

len: 14
j_gene: TRBJ2-2
v_gene: TRBV6-1
CDR3aa: CASRRGGHAGELFF

len: 13
j_gene: TRBJ2-1
v_gene: TRBV15
CDR3aa: CATSRRGFNEQFF

len: 16
j_gene: TRBJ2-1
v_gene: TRBV25-1
CDR3aa: CASSGRDRGKVNEQFF

len: 13
j_gene: TRBJ1-2
v_gene: TRBV27
CDR3aa: CASSRGIVDGYTF

len: 14
j_gene: TRBJ2-7
v_gene: TRBV2
CDR3aa: CASSGTQAENEQYF

len: 16
j_gene: TRBJ2-3
v_gene: TRBV2
CDR3aa: CASSEARGYRGDTQYF

len: 12
j_gene: TRBJ2-1
v_gene: TRBV6-5
CDR3aa: CASRLSDYEQFF

len: 14
j_gene: TRBJ1-1
v_gene: TRBV11-2
CDR3aa: CASSLDAGNTEAFF

len: 17
j_gene: TRBJ2-1
v_gene: TRBV27
CDR3aa: CASSLEGTAISYNEQFF

len: 14
j_gene: TRBJ1-1
v_gene: TRBV19
CDR3aa: CASRLTGLDTEAFF

len: 14
j_gene: TRBJ2-7
v_gene: TRBV27
CDR3aa: CASSESGALLEQYF

len: 11
j_gene: TRBJ1-3
v_gene: TRBV20-1
CDR3aa: CSARSGNTIYF

len: 15
j_gene: TRBJ2-3
v_gene: TRBV10-3
CDR3aa: CAISEGGTRTDTQYF

len: 14
j_gene: TRBJ1-1
v_gene: TRBV19
CDR3aa: CASRQGAMGTEAFF

len: 15
j_gene: TRBJ2-1
v_gene: TRBV4-1
CDR3aa: CASSLGPGVYNEQFF

len: 13
j_gene: TRBJ1-1
v_gene: TRBV5-6
CDR3aa: CASSLAGSGEAFF